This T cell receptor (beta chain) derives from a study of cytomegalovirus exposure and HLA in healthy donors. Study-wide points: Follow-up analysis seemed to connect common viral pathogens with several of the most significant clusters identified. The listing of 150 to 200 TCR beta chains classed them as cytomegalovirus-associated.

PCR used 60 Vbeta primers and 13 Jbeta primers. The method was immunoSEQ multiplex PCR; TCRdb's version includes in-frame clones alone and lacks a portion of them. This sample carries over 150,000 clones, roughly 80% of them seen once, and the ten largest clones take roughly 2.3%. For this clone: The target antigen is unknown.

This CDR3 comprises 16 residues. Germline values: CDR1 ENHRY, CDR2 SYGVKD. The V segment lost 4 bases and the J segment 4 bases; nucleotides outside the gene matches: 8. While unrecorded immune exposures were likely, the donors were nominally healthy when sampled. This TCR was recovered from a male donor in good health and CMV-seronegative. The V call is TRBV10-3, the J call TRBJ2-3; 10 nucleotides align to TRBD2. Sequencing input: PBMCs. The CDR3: CAISASSGGMADTQYF. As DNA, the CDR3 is TGTGCCATCAGTGCGTCTAGCGGGGGAATGGCAGATACGCAGTATTTT.